This TCR beta chain was recorded in a study of blood T cell repertoires in COVID-19. Study details: Acute-phase and convalescent COVID-19 samples originated in the United States, Italy and Spain.

Original processing notes: The authors estimated nucleated cell counts from reference gene primer amplification. Repertoires were generated with immunoSEQ multiplex PCR, while TCRdb's copy carries only in-frame clones and drops some. V and J calls and clone size follow that table, whereas D and trimming were derived from the DNA. The data show approximately 280,000 clones, 85% to 90% seen once. Everyone who took part was about 18 to 90 years old, and they came from 20 to 25 US areas. The recovered donors of Cohort 3 showed two negative PCRs, clearance, or symptom resolution. Sequenced input: PBMCs or T cells enriched from blood (not recorded which). The sequence derives from a woman between 55 and 75 years old who had recovered from COVID-19.

Here the CDR3 reads CASSSDRGQNYGYTF. DNA for the CDR3: TGCGCCAGCAGCTCAGACAGAGGCCAAAACTATGGCTACACCTTC. The V and J genes are TRBV5-1 and TRBJ1-2; the D gene is possibly TRBD1 (5 bases). The germline V and J ends were trimmed by 3 bases and 2 bases, with 14 bases remaining between them. The CDR3 sequence is 15 residues long. Germline-derived CDR1 and CDR2 are SGHRS and YFSETQ.